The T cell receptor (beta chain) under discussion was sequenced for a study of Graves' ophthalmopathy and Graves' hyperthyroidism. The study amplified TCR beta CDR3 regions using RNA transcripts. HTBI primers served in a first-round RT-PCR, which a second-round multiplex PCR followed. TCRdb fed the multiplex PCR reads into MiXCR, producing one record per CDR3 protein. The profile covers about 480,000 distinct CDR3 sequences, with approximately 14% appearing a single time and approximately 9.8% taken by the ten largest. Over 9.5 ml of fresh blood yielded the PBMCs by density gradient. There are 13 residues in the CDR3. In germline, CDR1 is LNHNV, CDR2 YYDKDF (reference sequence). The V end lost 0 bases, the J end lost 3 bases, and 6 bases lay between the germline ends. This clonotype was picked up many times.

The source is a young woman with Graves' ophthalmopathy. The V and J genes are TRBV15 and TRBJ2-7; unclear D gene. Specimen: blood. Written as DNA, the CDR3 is TGTGCCACCAGCAGAGATCTGGGCTACGAGCAGTACTTC. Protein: CATSRDLGYEQYF.